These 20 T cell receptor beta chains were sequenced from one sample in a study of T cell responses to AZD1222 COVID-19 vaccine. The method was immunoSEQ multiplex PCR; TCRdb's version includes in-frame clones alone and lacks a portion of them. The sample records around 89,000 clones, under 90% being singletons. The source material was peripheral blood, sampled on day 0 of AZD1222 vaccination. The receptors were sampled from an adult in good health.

CDR3 in amino acids: CASSGSLRGNSPLHF. CDR3 coding DNA: TGTGCCAGCAGCGGCAGTCTCCGGGGTAATTCACCCCTCCACTTT. The V and J genes are TRBV6-5 and TRBJ1-6; D is unresolved. The CDR3 totals 15 residues. The V and J ends lost 6 bases and 6 bases respectively, with 15 bases between them. The V gene's germline CDR1 is MNHEY and CDR2 SVGAGI.

The chain's CDR3 is CASSRGGVGYEQYF. The CDR3 DNA reads as TGTGCCAGCAGCCGCGGGGGTGTGGGTTACGAGCAGTACTTC. The J gene is TRBJ2-7, the V gene TRBV2, with TRBD2 matching over 7 bases. Germline V gene data show CDR1 as SNHLY and CDR2 as FYNNEI. V shed 6 bases, J shed 4 bases, and the junction held 9 bases outside the gene matches. CDR3 size: 14 residues. The variable domain in full, completed from reference TRBV2 and TRBJ2-7, reads EPEVTQTPSHQVTQMGQEVILRCVPISNHLYFYWYRQILGQKVEFLVSFYNNEISEKSEIFDDQFSVERPDGSNFTLKIRSTKLEDSAMYFCASSRGGVGYEQYFGPGTRLTVT.

CDR3 residues: CASSPPGDYEQYF. As DNA, the CDR3 is TGTGCCAGCAGCCCGCCCGGGGACTACGAGCAGTACTTC. The rearrangement joins TRBV5-4 to TRBJ2-7; TRBD2 is a possible D gene (5 bases). V lost 4 bases, J lost 3 bases, and 11 bases lay in between. This CDR3 is 13 amino acids long. Germline V CDR1 and CDR2: SGHNT, YYREEE (reference sequence).

CDR3 loop: CAWGFGNTIYF. DNA of the CDR3: TGTGCCTGGGGTTTTGGAAACACCATATATTTT. J is TRBJ1-3 and V is TRBV30; D gene ambiguous. Between the trimmed V and J ends, which lost 5 bases and 3 bases, there was a span of 5 bases. This CDR3 has 11 residues. The germline gives CDR1 GTSNPN, CDR2 SVGIG (reference sequence).

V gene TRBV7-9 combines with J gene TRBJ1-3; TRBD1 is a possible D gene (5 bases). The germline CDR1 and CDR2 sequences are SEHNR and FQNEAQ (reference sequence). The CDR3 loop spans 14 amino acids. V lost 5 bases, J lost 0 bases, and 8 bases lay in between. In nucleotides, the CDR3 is TGTGCCAGCAGCACCAGGGTCTCTGGAAACACCATATATTTT. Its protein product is CASSTRVSGNTIYF.

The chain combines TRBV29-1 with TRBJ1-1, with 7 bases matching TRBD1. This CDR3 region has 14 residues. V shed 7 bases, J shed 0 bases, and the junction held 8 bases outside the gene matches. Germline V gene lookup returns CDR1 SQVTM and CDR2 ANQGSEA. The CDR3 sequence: CSAGTDIMNTEAFF. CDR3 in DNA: TGCAGCGCTGGGACAGATATCATGAACACTGAAGCTTTCTTT. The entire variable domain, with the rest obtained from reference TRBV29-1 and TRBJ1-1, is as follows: SAVISQKPSRDICQRGTSLTIQCQVDSQVTMMFWYRQQPGQSLTLIATANQGSEATYESGFVIDKFPISRPNLTFSTLTVSNMSPEDSSIYLCSAGTDIMNTEAFFGQGTRLTVV.

This CDR3 reads CASRGSGNTIYF. CDR3 bases: TGTGCCAGCAGAGGCTCTGGAAACACCATATATTTT. The chain employs TRBV9 and TRBJ1-3; no clear D gene. V gave up 5 bases and J gave up 0 bases, with 3 bases separating them. This CDR3 has 12 residues. From germline, CDR1 is SGDLS and CDR2 YYNGEE. Full variable domain (rest looked up from reference TRBV9 and TRBJ1-3): DSGVTQTPKHLITATGQRVTLRCSPRSGDLSVYWYQQSLDQGLQFLIQYYNGEERAKGNILERFSAQQFPDLHSELNLSSLELGDSALYFCASRGSGNTIYFGEGSWLTVV.

As DNA, the CDR3 is TGTGCCAGTAGTATTCTGACAGGGGCCACAGATACGCAGTATTTT. Its protein product is CASSILTGATDTQYF. This chain uses TRBV19 with TRBJ2-3; TRBD1 agrees at 8 bases. The V segment lost 3 bases and the J segment 2 bases; nucleotides outside the gene matches: 4. The germline V gene has CDR1 LNHDA and CDR2 SQIVND (reference sequence). This CDR3 spans 15 amino acids.

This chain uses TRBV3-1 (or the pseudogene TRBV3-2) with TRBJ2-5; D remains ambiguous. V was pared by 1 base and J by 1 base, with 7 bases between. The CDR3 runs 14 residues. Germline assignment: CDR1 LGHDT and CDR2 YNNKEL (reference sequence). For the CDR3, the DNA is TGTGCCAGCAGCCAAGTGCGCACCCAAGAGACCCAGTACTTC. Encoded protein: CASSQVRTQETQYF.

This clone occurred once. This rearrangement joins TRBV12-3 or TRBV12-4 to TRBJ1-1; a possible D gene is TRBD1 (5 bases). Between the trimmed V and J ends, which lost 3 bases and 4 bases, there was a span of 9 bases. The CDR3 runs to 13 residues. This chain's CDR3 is CASSFRGGTEAFF. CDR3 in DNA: TGTGCCAGCAGTTTCCGGGGGGGCACTGAAGCTTTCTTT.

The CDR3 loop reads CASSLGGSQPQHF. CDR3 bases: TGTGCCAGCAGCTTGGGAGGGAGTCAGCCCCAGCATTTT. V gene TRBV5-4 combines with J gene TRBJ1-5; D uncertain. This CDR3 has 13 residues. The ends were cut back, 0 bases at V and 6 bases at J, with 7 bases in the middle. CDR1 is SGHNT, CDR2 YYREEE, per germline (reference sequence). Drawing the rest from reference TRBV5-4 and TRBJ1-5, the complete variable domain is ETGVTQSPTHLIKTRGQQVTLRCSSQSGHNTVSWYQQALGQGPQFIFQYYREEENGRGNFPPRFSGLQFPNYSSELNVNALELDDSALYLCASSLGGSQPQHFGDGTRLSIL.

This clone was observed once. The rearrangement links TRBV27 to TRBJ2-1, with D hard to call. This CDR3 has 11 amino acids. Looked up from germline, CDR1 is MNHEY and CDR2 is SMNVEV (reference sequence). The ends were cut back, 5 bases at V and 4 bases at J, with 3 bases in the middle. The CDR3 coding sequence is TGTGCCAGCAGTGATTACAATGAGCAGTTCTTC. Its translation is CASSDYNEQFF.

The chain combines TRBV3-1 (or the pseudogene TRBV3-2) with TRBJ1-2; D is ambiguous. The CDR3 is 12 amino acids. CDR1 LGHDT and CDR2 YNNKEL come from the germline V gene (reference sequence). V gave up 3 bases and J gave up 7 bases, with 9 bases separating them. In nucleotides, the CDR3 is TGTGCCAGCAGCCAGGGAGAGTTTGGCTACACCTTC. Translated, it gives CASSQGEFGYTF.

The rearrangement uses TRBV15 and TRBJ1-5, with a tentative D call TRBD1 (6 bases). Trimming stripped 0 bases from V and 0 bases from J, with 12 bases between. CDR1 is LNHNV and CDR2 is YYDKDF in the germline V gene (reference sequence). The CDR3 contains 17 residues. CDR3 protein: CATSRDRLGASNQPQHF. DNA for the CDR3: TGTGCCACCAGCAGAGACCGTTTGGGGGCTAGCAATCAGCCCCAGCATTTT.

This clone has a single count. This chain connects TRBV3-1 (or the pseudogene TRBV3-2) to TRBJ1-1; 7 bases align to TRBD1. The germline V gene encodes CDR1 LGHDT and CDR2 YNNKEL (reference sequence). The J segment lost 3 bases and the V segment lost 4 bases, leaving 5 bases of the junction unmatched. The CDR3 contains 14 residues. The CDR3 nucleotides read TGTGCCAGCAGCCTCCTAGACAGGGACACTGAAGCTTTCTTT. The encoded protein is CASSLLDRDTEAFF.

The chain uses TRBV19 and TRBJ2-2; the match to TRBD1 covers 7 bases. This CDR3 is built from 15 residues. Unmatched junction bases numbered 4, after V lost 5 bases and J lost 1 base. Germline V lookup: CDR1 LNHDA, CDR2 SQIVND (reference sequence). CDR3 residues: CASSARDRNTGELFF. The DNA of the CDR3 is TGTGCCAGTAGTGCCCGGGACAGGAACACCGGGGAGCTGTTTTTT.

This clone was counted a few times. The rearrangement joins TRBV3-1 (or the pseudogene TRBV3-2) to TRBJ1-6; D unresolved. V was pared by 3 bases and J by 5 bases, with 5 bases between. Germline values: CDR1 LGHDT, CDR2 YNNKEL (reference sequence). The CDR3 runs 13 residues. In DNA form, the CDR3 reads TGTGCCAGCAGCCAGGGTAATAATTCACCCCTCCACTTT. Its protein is CASSQGNNSPLHF.

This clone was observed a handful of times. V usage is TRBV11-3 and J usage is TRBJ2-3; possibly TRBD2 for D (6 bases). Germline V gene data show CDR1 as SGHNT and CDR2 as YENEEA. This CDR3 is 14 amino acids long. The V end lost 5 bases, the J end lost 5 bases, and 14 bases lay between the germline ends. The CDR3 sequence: CASSLGGAEDTQYF. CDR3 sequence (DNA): TGTGCCAGCAGCCTTGGCGGGGCCGAAGATACGCAGTATTTT.

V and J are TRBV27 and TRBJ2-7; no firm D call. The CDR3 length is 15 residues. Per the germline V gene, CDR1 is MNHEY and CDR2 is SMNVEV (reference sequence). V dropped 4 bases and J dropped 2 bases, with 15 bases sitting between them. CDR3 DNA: TGTGCCAGCAGTTCAAAGGGAAGGCAAGCCTACGAGCAGTACTTC. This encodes CASSSKGRQAYEQYF.

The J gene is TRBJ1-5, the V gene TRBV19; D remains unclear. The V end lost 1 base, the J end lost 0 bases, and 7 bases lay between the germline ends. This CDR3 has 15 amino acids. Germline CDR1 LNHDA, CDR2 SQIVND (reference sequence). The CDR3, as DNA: TGTGCCAGTAGTATAGCCAGAGATAGCAATCAGCCCCAGCATTTT. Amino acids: CASSIARDSNQPQHF.